Sequencing of this T cell receptor (beta chain) was carried out in a study of cytomegalovirus exposure and HLA in healthy donors. The CDR3 is 16 residues long. The germline V gene encodes CDR1 SNHLY and CDR2 FYNNEI. The junction had 7 bases not matched to a gene; V was cut back by 6 bases and J by 4 bases. Primers: 60 Vbeta forward and 13 Jbeta reverse. TCRdb's copy holds only in-frame clones and misses some; the assay was immunoSEQ multiplex PCR. The data contain approximately 160,000 clones, over 80% of them singletons. This receptor was taken from a woman in her 50s in good health and CMV-seropositive. Sequencing input: PBMCs. The rearrangement uses TRBV2 and TRBJ2-3; 13 bases map to TRBD2. CDR3 DNA: TGTGCCAGCAGGGTAACTAGCGGGGGGGCCCCAGATACGCAGTATTTT. The encoded protein is CASRVTSGGAPDTQYF.